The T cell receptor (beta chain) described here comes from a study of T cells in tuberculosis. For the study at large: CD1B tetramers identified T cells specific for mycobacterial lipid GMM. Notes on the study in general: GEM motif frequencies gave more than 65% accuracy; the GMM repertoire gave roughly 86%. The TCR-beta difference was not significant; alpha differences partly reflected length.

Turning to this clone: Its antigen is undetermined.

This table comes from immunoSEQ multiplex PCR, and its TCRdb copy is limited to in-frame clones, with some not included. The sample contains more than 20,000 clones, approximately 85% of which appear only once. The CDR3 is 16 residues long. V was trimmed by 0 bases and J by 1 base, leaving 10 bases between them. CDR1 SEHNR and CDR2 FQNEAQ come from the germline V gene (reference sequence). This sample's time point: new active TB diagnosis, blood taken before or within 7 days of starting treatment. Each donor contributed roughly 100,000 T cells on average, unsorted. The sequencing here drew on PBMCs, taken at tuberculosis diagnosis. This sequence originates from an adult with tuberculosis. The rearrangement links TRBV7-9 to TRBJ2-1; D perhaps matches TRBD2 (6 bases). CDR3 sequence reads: CASSLAAGTSYNEQFF. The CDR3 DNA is TGTGCCAGCAGCTTAGCCGCCGGGACTTCCTACAATGAGCAGTTCTTC.